The 7 T cell receptor beta chains reported below all come from one sample, sequenced in a study of early T cells in non-severe SARS-CoV-2 infection. TCRdb itself ran the 5' RACE reads through MiXCR, one entry per CDR3 protein. The sample has 30,000 to 35,000 distinct CDR3 sequences, about 5% seen once. Sequencing was carried out using whole blood. The source of these receptors is an adult who was a healthcare worker with PCR-confirmed SARS-CoV-2 infection or an uninfected control (not recorded which).

This clonotype was counted at least ten times. The V gene is TRBV5-5, the J gene TRBJ1-1; D unresolved. The CDR3 is 13 amino acids. Germline V lookup: CDR1 SGHKS, CDR2 YYEKEE (reference sequence). The V end lost 2 bases, the J end lost 3 bases, and 8 bases lay between the germline ends. In DNA, the CDR3 is TGTGCCAGCAGCTTCTTTGGGGACACTGAAGCTTTCTTT. This translates into CASSFFGDTEAFF.

This clonotype has a count of ten or more. The chain employs TRBV5-1 and TRBJ2-3, with D possibly TRBD2 on 6 matching bases. The CDR3 is made up of 15 amino acids. CDR1 and CDR2 from the germline V gene are SGHRS and YFSETQ. Deletions cut 0 bases from V and 2 bases from J, with 10 bases between. The CDR3 spells CASSLAGGYTDTQYF. DNA of the CDR3: TGCGCCAGCAGCTTGGCCGGGGGATACACAGATACGCAGTATTTT.

This clonotype was counted ten times or more. The rearrangement uses TRBV29-1 and TRBJ2-3; D uncertain. The CDR3 is made up of 14 amino acids. Trimming took off 3 bases at V and 0 bases at J, with 10 bases between the two ends. In germline, CDR1 is SQVTM, CDR2 ANQGSEA. Here the CDR3 reads CSVDLSTSTDTQYF. CDR3 coding DNA: TGCAGCGTTGATCTTTCCACTAGCACAGATACGCAGTATTTT.

This chain joins TRBV29-1 and TRBJ2-1, with 9 bases matching TRBD2. CDR3 length equals 14 residues. J lost 4 bases, V lost 3 bases, and 4 bases had no gene match. CDR1 SQVTM and CDR2 ANQGSEA come from the germline V gene. This CDR3 is CSVDKREAYNEQFF. Here the CDR3 DNA reads TGCAGCGTTGACAAGCGGGAGGCTTACAATGAGCAGTTCTTC.

This clonotype was counted many times. This sequence joins TRBV20-1 and TRBJ2-3; the D is unclear. Germline V gene lookup returns CDR1 DFQATT and CDR2 SNEGSKA (reference sequence). The CDR3 covers 10 residues. The V gene lost 5 bases and the J gene lost 3 bases, with 3 bases spanning the gap. The DNA of the CDR3 is TGCAGTGCTGCTACAGATACGCAGTATTTT. This gives the protein CSAATDTQYF.

This clonotype occurred a few times. V and J are TRBV6-6 and TRBJ1-1; weak D call: TRBD1 (6 bases). The germline V and J ends were trimmed by 3 bases and 1 base, with 15 bases remaining between them. CDR1 is MNHNY, CDR2 SVGAGI, per germline (reference sequence). The CDR3 has 16 residues. The CDR3 coding sequence is TGTGCCAGCAGTTATCCCCTACCAGGGGAGAACACTGAAGCTTTCTTT. Protein sequence: CASSYPLPGENTEAFF.

This clonotype was observed at least ten times. The V and J genes are TRBV3-1 and TRBJ1-6, with D uncertain. Germline CDR1 LGHDT, CDR2 YNNKEL (reference sequence). Trimming took 0 bases from V and 3 from J, leaving 9 bases between them. The CDR3 totals 16 residues. This CDR3 reads CASSQEYGIYNSPLHF. The CDR3 DNA reads as TGTGCCAGCAGCCAAGAGTACGGGATCTATAATTCACCCCTCCACTTT.